This T cell receptor beta chain was profiled in a study of blood T cell repertoires in COVID-19 (dated by TCRdb to about 2020). About the study as a whole: Samples covering the acute and convalescent phases of COVID-19 were provided by collaborators in the United States, Italy and Spain. The prospective study material was composed of cDNA or gDNA derived from T cells, B-cell-depleted T cells, or PBMCs. Deeply sampled blood TCRbeta repertoires from subjects exposed to, actively infected with, or recovered from COVID-19 were included in the dataset. The repertoires were released in a freely available public database intended as a resource for research on the immune response to SARS-CoV-2. The samples were drawn from the first 160 participants of the ongoing ImmuneRACE study and from under 1,500 subjects provided by 6 global collaborators. A de-identified subject ID, COVID-19 status, age in years and sex were almost always included in the sample metadata. Where available, HLA class I and class II types were obtained from metadata supplied by the sample provider rather than from assay-based typing. Findings and caveats that apply to the study as a whole: The quantity of clinical and demographic metadata differed by source and by participant and was supplied without curation.

The cysteine opens and the phenylalanine closes a CDR3 of 13 amino acids. CDR3 DNA is the only sequence kept; it has 39 bases, read in frame from the first base. V sheds 5 bases and J sheds 2 bases, leaving 7 bases between their ends. CDR1 LNHDA and CDR2 SQIVND are derived from the germline V gene (reference sequence). The immunoSEQ Assay, a bias-controlled multiplex PCR, was used to amplify TCRbeta CDR3 regions from genomic DNA. From the authors' description of their analysis: Within the assay, amplification of reference gene primers was used to estimate how many nucleated cells each sample contained. To quantify the absolute abundance of each unique TCRbeta CDR3 rearrangement, sequence reads were collapsed and filtered. For each sample, productive Simpson clonality was calculated as the square root of Simpson's diversity index across productive rearrangements. TCRdb's version of the immuneACCESS table is confined to in-frame rearrangements and falls short of the full clone set. An unresolved V gene accounts for under half of the shortfall where checked; the remainder is of unknown origin. V and J calls and clone size come straight from that table; D and trimming were deduced from the DNA. Across this sample there are 150,000 to 200,000 clones, with approximately 90% seen only once. The top ten hold under 5% of the sample.

In its sample, this clone was seen once. Its antigen is not yet known. No much larger clonotype is one base removed from it; base qualities were not supplied. The collaborating institutions used their own protocols to collect whole blood in K2EDTA tubes. Collaborator samples were shipped for TCRbeta analysis as frozen whole blood, isolated PBMCs, or DNA extracted from either sample type. This clonotype originated in a human donor in a cohort sampled during active COVID-19. The chain uses TRBV19 and TRBJ1-3; the D gene is possibly TRBD1, with 6 bases matching. Sequencing was carried out using peripheral blood. CDR3 loop: CASSRTAGNTIYF. Read as DNA, the sequence is TGTGCCAGTAGTCGGACAGCTGGAAACACCATATATTTT.